The present entry profiles one TCR beta chain with its context. The antigen is unknown. This entry belongs to a study of early stage breast cancer tumors. Turning to the study itself: Most invasive tumors, about 80% of the 16, were ER+/PR+/HER2-. Study-level points and caveats: In about 85% of the 16 patients, blood comparison separated tumor from normal breast. Bulk DNA sequencing of unsorted cells missed chain pairing and markers.

Each sample had two DNA replicates, around 0.45 ug blood or around 1.4 ug tissue. Generated by immunoSEQ multiplex PCR, the TCRdb table keeps only in-frame clones and is missing some. The sample lists 60,000 to 75,000 clones, 65% to 85% occurring once. Sequences were obtained from blood. The source is a middle-aged person with breast cancer.

Here the CDR3 DNA reads TGTGCCAGCCTTGAGGCGGGAGGGGGCAAAAACATTCAGTACTTC. It yields the protein CASLEAGGGKNIQYF. This rearrangement joins TRBV28 to TRBJ2-4, with TRBD2 identical over 9 bases. The CDR3 totals 15 residues. The ends lost 8 bases at V and 3 bases at J; junction bases unmatched: 8. Germline CDR1 reads MDHEN; CDR2 reads SYDVKM.